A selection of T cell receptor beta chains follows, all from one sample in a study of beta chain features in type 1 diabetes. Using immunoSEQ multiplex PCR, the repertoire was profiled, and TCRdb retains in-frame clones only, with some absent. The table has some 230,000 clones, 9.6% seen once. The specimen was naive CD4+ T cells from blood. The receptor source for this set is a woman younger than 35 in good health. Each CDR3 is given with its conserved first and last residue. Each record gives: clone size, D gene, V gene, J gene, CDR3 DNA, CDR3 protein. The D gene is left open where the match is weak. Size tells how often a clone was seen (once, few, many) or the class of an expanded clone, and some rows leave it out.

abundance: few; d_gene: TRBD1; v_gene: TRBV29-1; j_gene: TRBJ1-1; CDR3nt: TGCAGCGGGTGGCAGGGGGCAGGTAACACTGAAGCTTTCTTT; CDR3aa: CSGWQGAGNTEAFF
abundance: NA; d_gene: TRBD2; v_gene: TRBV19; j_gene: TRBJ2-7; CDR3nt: TGTGCCAGTAGTATGTCGAGCGGGGGATACGAGCAGTACTTC; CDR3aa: CASSMSSGGYEQYF
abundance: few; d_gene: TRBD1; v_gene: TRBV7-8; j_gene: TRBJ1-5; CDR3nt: TGTGCCAGCAGCCGGGACAGGGGTGTGAATGGCAATCAGCCCCAGCATTTT; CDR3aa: CASSRDRGVNGNQPQHF
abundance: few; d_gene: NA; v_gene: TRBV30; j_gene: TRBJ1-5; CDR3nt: TGTGCCTGGAGTGGGACAACTAGCAATCAGCCCCAGCATTTT; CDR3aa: CAWSGTTSNQPQHF
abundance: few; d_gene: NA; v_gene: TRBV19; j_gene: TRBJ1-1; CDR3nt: TGTGCCAGCCTGCGAGGGGGAAGGCGGGTTGCTGAAGCTTTCTTT; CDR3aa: CASLRGGRRVAEAFF
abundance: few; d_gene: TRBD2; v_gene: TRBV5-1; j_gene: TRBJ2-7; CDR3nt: TGCGCCAGCAGAAAGACTAGCGGGAGCTCAACATCAACCTACGAGCAGTACTTC; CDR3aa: CASRKTSGSSTSTYEQYF
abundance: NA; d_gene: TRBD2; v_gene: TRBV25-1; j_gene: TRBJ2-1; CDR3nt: TGTGCCAGCAGTGATGTGCGGGAGTTCCCCTACAATGAGCAGTTCTTC; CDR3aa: CASSDVREFPYNEQFF
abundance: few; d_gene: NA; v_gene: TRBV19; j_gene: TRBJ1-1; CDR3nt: TGTGCCAGTAGTGAACGGGGGAAGAACACTGAAGCTTTCTTT; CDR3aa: CASSERGKNTEAFF
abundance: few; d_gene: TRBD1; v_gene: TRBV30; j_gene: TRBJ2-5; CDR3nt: TGTGCCTGGAGTCCGGGACAGGGGCGCGAGACCCAGTACTTC; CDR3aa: CAWSPGQGRETQYF
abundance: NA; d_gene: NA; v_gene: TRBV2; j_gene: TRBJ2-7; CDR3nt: TGTGCCAGCAGAGCCGTGGACAGTGGCGAGCAGTACTTC; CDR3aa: CASRAVDSGEQYF
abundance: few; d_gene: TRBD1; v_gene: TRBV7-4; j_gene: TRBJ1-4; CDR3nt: TGTGCCAGCAGCTTAGTGTCGGACAGGGCCAGCGAAAAACTGTTTTTT; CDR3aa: CASSLVSDRASEKLFF
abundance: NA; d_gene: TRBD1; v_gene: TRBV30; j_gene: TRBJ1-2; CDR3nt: TGTGCCTGGAGTCCCGGGACAGGGTTAACCTCAGACTATGGCTACACCTTC; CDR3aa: CAWSPGTGLTSDYGYTF
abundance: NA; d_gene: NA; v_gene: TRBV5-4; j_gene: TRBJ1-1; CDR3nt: TGTGCCAGCAGATCCGGACAGAATTTGAACACTGAAGCTTTCTTT; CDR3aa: CASRSGQNLNTEAFF
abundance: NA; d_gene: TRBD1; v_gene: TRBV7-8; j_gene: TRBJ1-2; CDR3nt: TGTGCCAGCAGCCGTATCCTTAGGGCCGGGGACAGGGCGCCTGGCTACACCTTC; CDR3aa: CASSRILRAGDRAPGYTF
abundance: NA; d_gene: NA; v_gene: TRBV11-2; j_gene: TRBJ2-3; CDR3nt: TGTGCCAGCAGCTTAGATCTCGCAGATACGCAGTATTTT; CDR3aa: CASSLDLADTQYF
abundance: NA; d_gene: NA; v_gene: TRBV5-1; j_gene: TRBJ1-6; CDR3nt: TGCGCCAGCAGCTTGGACGTCAGGGATAATTCACCCCTCCACTTT; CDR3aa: CASSLDVRDNSPLHF
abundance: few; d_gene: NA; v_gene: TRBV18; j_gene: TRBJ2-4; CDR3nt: TGTGCCAGCTCACCAAAGTCTAGCGTAGTCATTCAGTACTTC; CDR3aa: CASSPKSSVVIQYF
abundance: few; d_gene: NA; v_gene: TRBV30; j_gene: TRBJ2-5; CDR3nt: TGTGCCTGGAGTAGGGGGGGCCAAGAGACCCAGTACTTC; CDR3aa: CAWSRGGQETQYF
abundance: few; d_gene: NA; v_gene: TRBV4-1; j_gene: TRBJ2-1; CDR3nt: TGCGCCAGCAGCCCACTAGAGCGAGTCGGTGAGCAGTTCTTC; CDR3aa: CASSPLERVGEQFF
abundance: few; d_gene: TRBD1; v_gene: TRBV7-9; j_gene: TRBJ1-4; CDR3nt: TGTGCCAGCAGCTTGAGCGGGACAGGCGGTGAAAAACTGTTTTTT; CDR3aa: CASSLSGTGGEKLFF
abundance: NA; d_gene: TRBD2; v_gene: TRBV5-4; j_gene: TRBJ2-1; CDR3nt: TGTGCCAGCAGCCCCGGACTAGCGGGGGCTACTTATAATGAGCAGTTCTTC; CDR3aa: CASSPGLAGATYNEQFF
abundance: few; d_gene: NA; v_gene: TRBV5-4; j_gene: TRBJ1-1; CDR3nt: TGTGCCAGCAGCGCCGCGGCGGACACTGAAGCTTTCTTT; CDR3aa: CASSAAADTEAFF
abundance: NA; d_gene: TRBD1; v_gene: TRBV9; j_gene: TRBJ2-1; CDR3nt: TGTGCCAGCAGCGAGGGGACAGGGTACGGTGAGCAGTTCTTC; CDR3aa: CASSEGTGYGEQFF
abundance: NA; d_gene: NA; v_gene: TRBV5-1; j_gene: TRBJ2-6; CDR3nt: TGCGCCAGCAGCGCACAGGGAGCTGGGGCCAACGTCCTGACTTTC; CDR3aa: CASSAQGAGANVLTF
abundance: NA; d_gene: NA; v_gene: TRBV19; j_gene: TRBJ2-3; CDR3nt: TGTGCCAGTAGCTCAGATACGCAGTATTTT; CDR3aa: CASSSDTQYF
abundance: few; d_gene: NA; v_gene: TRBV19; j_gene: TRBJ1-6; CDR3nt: TGTGCCAGTAGGCTGAGGGTATCTTCACCCCTCCACTTT; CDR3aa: CASRLRVSSPLHF
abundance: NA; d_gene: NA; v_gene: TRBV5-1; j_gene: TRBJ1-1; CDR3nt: TGCGCCAGCAGCGAAGGACAGAACACTGAAGCTTTCTTT; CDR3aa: CASSEGQNTEAFF
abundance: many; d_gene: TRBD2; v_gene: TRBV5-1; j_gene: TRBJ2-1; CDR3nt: TGCGCCAGCAGCTTCGGGACTAGCAGCTACAATGAGCAGTTCTTC; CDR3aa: CASSFGTSSYNEQFF
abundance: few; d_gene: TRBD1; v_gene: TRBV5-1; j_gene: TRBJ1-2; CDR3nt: TGCGCCAGCAGCGCTAAGGGGGCGGCTGGCTACACCTTC; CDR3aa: CASSAKGAAGYTF
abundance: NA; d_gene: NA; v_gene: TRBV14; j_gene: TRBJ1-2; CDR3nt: TGTGCCAGCAGCCAAGATTTCTTCGGTTCCCTGGACTATGGCTACACCTTC; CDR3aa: CASSQDFFGSLDYGYTF
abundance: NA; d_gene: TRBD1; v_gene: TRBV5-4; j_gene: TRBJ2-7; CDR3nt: TGTGCCAGCAGCACGCGGACAGGGACCACCTACGAGCAGTACTTC; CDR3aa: CASSTRTGTTYEQYF
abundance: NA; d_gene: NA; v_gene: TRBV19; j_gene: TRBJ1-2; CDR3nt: TGTGCCAGTAGTATACGATATGACAGGAGGAACTATGGCTACACCTTC; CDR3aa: CASSIRYDRRNYGYTF
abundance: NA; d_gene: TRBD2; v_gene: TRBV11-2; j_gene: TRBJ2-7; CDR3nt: TGTGCCAGCAGCTCCTATCGAGCTAGCGGGACCTACGAGCAGTACTTC; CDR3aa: CASSSYRASGTYEQYF
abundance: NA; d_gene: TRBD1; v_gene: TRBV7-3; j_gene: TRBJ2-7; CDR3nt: TGTGCCAGCAGCCCAGGGGGCACTTACGAGCAGTACTTC; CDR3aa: CASSPGGTYEQYF
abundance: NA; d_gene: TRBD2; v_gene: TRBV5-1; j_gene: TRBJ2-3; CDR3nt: TGCGCCAGCAGCTTGGAAGCGGGAGTTAGCGCAGATACGCAGTATTTT; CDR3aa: CASSLEAGVSADTQYF
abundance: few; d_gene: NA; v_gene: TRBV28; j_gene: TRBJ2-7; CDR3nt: TGTGCCAGCAGTACTGCCGACGAGCAGTACTTC; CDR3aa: CASSTADEQYF
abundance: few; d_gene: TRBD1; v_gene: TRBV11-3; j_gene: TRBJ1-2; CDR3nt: TGTGCCACCGGGACAGGGGGGCACTATGGCTACACCTTC; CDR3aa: CATGTGGHYGYTF
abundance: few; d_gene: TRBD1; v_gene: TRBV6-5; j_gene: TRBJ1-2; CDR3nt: TGTGCCAGCAGTTACTCGAGACAGGGTTATGGCTACACCTTC; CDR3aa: CASSYSRQGYGYTF
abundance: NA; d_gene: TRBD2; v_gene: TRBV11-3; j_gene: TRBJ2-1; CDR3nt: TGTGCCAGCAGCTTGGGAGGGCGTCGGTACAATGAGCAGTTCTTC; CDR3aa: CASSLGGRRYNEQFF
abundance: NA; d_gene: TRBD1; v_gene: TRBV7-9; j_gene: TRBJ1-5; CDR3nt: TGTGCCAGCAGCCGGACAGGGGTCAATCAGCCCCAGCATTTT; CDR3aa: CASSRTGVNQPQHF
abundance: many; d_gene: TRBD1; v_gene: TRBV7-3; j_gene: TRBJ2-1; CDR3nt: TGTGCCAGCAGCTGGACAGGGGCGAGGGAGCAGTTCTTC; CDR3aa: CASSWTGAREQFF
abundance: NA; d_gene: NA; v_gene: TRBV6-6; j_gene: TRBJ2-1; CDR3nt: TGTGCCAGCAAAGACTGGAGCTCCTACAATGAGCAGTTCTTC; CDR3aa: CASKDWSSYNEQFF
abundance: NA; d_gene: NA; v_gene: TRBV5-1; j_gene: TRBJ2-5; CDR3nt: TGCGCCAGCAGCTCGACTAGTCGGGAGACCCAGTACTTC; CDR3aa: CASSSTSRETQYF
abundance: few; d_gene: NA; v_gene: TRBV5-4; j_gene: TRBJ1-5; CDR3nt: TGCGCCAGCAGCCAAGCCTCCGGTCAGCCCCAGCATTTT; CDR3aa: CASSQASGQPQHF
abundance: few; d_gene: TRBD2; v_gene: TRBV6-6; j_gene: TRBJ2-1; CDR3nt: TGTGCCAGCAGCTCCGGGGGGGGACTAGGAAATGAGCAGTTCTTC; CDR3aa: CASSSGGGLGNEQFF
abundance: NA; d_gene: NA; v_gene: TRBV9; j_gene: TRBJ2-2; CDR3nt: TGTGCCAGCAGCGTAGCACAGGAGAACACCGGGGAGCTGTTTTTT; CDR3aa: CASSVAQENTGELFF
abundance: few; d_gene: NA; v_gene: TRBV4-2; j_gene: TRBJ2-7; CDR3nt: TGTGCCAGCAGCCAAGAGATGAATCGCGGAGACTACGAGCAGTACTTC; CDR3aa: CASSQEMNRGDYEQYF
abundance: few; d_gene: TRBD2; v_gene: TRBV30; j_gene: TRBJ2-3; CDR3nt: TGTGCCTGGAGTGTAGGCCTGACTAGCCGCACAGATACGCAGTATTTT; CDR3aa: CAWSVGLTSRTDTQYF
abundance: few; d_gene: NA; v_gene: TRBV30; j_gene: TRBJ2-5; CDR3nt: TGTGCCTGGAGTGTAAGATCTCGAGGTGTGGAGACCCAGTACTTC; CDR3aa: CAWSVRSRGVETQYF
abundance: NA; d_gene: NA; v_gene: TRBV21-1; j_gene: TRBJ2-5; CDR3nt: TGTGCCAGCAGCAAAGCGCTAGGGCTAGCGGGGGGGGAGACCCAGTACTTC; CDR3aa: CASSKALGLAGGETQYF
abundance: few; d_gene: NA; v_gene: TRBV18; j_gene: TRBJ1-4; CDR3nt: TGTGCCAGCTCACCGTCGGGGGGAACTAATGAAAAACTGTTTTTT; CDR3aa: CASSPSGGTNEKLFF
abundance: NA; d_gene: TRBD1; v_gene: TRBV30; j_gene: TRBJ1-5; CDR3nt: TGTGCCTGGAGTTCTGGACAGGGTGGCAATCAGCCCCAGCATTTT; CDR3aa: CAWSSGQGGNQPQHF
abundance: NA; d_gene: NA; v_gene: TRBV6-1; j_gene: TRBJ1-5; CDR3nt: TGTGCCAGCGGTCACACGGGGGAAAATCAGCCCCAGCATTTT; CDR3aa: CASGHTGENQPQHF
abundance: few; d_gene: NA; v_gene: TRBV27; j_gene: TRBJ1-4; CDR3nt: TGTGCCAGCAGTTTATCCAGGGCGGAAAAACTGTTTTTT; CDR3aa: CASSLSRAEKLFF